This TCR beta chain was identified during a study of long-term antiretroviral therapy in people with HIV. Overall study findings and caveats: Absence of data on ART adherence, viral resistance or therapy changes was noted. Clones with expansion before ART led the repertoire at all time points. Relative to control repertoires, HIV repertoires exhibited narrower CDR3 length ranges.

Before DNA extraction, 1-10 million cryopreserved PBMC were held in the samples. The libraries were made with immunoSEQ v3.0 at survey level. Assay used: immunoSEQ multiplex PCR; TCRdb lists only in-frame clones, some missing. This sample carries fewer than 25,000 clones, 85% to 95% of them seen once, and the ten largest clones take 2% to 2.5%. J was trimmed by 7 bases and V by 1 base; bases with no gene match: 10. This CDR3 has 17 residues. The germline V gene encodes CDR1 SGHAT and CDR2 FQNNGV. As to this clone: Its antigen remains unknown.

The sequence was obtained from a woman in her fifties or sixties with HIV. This chain uses TRBV11-2 with TRBJ2-1, with 10 bases aligning to TRBD2. This specimen was unsorted PBMCs, taken roughly 5 years after starting antiretroviral therapy. In DNA, the CDR3 is TGTGCCAGCAGCTTAGGTGGCGGCGCTAGCGGGAGAAATGAGCAGTTCTTC. It encodes CASSLGGGASGRNEQFF.